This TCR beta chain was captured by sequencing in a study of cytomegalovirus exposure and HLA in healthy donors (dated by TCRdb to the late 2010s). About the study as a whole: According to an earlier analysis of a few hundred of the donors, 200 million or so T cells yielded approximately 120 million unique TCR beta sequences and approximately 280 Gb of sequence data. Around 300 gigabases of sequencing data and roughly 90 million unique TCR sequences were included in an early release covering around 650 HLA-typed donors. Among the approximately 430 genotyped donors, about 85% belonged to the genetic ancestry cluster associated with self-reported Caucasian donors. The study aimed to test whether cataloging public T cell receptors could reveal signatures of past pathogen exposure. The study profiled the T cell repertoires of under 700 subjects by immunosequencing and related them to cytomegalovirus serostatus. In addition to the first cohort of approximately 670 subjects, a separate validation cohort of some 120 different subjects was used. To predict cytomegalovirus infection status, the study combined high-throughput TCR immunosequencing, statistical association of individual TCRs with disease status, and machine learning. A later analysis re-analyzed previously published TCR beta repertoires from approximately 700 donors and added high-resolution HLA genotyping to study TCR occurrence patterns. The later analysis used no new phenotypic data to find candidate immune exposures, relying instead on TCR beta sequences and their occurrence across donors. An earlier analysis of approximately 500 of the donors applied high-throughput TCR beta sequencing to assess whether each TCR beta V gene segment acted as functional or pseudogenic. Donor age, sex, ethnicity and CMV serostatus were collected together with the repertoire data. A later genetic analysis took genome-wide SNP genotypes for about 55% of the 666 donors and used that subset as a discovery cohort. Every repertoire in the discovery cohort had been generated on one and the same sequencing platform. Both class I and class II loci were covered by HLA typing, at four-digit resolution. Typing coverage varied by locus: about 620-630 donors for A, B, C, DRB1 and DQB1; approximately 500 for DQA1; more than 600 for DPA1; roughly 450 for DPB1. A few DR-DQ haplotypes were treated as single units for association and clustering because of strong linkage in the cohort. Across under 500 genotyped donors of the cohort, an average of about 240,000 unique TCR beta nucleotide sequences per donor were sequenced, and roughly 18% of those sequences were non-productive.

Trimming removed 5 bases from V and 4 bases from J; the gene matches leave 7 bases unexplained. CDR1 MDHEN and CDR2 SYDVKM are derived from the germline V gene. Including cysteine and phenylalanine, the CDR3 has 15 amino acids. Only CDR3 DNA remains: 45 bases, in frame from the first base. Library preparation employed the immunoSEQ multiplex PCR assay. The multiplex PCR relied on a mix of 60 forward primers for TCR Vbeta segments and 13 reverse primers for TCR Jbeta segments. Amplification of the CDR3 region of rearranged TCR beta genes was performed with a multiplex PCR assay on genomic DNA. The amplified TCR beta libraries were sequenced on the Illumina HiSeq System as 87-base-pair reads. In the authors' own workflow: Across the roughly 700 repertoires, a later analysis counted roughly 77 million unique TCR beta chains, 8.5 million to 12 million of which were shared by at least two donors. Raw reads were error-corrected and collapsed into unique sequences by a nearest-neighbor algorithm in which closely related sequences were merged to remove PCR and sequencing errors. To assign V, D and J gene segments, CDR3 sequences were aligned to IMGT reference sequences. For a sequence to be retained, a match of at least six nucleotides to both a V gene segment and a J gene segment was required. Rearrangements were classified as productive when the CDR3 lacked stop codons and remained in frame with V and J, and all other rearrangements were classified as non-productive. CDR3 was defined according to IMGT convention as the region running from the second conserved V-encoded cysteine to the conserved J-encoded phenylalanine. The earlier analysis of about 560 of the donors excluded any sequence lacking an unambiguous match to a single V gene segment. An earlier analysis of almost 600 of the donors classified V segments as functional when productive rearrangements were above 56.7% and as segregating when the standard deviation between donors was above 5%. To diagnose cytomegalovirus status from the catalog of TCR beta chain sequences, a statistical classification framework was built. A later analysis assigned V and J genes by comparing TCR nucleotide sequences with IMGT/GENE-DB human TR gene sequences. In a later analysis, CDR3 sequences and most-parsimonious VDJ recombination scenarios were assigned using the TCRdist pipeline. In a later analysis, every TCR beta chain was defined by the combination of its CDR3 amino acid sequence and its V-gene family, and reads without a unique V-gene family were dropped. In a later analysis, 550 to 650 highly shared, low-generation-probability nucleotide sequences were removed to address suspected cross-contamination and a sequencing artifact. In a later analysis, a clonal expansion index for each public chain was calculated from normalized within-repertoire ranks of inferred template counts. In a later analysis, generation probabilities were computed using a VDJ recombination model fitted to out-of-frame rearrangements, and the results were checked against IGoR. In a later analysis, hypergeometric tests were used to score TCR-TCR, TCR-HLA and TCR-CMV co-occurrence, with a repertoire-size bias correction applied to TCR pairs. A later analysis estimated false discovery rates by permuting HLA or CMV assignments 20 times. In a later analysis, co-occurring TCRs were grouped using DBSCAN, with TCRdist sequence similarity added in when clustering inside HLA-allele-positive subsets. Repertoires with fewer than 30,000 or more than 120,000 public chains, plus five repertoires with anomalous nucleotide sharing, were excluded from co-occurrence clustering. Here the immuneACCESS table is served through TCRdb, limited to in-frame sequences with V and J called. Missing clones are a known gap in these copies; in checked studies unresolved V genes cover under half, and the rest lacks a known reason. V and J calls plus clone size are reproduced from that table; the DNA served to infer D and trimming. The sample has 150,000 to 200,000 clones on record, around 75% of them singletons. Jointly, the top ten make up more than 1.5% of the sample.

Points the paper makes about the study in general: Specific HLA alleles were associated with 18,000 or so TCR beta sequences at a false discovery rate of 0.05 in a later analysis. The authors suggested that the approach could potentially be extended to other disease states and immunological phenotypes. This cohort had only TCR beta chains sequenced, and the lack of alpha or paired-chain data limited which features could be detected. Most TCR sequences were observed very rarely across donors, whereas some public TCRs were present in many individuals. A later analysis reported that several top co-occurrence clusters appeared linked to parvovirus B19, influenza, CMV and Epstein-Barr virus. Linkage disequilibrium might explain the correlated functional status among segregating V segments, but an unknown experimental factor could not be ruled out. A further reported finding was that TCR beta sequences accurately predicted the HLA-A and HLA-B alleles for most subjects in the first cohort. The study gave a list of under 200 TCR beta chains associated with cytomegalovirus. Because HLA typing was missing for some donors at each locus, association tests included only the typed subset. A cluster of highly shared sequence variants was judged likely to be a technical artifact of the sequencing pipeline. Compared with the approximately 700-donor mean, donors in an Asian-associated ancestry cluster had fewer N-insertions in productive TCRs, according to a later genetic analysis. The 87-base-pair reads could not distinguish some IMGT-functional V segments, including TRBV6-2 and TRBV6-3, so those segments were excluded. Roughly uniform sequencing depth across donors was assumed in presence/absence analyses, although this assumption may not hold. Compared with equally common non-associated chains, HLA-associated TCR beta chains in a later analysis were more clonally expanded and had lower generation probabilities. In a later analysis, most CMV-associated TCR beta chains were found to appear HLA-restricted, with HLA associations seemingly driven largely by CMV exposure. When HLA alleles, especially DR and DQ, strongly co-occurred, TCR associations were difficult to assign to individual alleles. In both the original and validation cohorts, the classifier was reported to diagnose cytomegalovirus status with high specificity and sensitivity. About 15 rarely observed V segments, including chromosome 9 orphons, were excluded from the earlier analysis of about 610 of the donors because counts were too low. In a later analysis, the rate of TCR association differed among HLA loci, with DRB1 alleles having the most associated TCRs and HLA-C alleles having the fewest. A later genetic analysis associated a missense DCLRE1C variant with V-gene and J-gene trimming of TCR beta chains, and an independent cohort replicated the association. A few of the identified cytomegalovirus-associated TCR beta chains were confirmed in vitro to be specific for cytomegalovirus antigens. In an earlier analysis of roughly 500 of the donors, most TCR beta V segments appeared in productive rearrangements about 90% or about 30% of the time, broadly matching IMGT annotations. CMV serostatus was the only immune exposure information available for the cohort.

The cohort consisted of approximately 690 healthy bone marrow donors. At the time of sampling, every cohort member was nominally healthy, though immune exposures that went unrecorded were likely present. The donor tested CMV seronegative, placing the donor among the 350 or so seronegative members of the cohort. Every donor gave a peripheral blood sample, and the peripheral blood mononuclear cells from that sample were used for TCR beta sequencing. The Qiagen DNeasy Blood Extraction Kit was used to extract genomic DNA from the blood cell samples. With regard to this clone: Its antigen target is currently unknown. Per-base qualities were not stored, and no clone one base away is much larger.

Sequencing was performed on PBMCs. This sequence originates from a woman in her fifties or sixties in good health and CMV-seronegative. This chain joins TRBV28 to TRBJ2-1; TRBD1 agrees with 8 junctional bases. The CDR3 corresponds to CASSPGQGEYNEQFF. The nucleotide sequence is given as TGTGCCAGCAGTCCTGGACAGGGAGAATACAATGAGCAGTTCTTC. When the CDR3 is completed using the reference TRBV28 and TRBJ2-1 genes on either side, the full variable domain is DVKVTQSSRYLVKRTGEKVFLECVQDMDHENMFWYRQDPGLGLRLIYFSYDVKMKEKGDIPEGYSVSREKKERFSLILESASTNQTSMYLCASSPGQGEYNEQFFGPGTRLTVL.